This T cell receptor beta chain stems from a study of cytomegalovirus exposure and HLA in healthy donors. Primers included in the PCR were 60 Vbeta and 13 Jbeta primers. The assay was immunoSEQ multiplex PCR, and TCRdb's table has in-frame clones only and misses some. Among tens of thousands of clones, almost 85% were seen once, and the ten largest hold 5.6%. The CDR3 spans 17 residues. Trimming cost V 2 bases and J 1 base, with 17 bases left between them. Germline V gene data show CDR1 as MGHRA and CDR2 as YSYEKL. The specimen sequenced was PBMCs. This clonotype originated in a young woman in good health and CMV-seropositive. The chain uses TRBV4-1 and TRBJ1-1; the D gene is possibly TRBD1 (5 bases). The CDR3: CASSQQGLAAKNTEAFF. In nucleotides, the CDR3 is TGCGCCAGCAGCCAACAGGGTCTCGCTGCCAAGAACACTGAAGCTTTCTTT.